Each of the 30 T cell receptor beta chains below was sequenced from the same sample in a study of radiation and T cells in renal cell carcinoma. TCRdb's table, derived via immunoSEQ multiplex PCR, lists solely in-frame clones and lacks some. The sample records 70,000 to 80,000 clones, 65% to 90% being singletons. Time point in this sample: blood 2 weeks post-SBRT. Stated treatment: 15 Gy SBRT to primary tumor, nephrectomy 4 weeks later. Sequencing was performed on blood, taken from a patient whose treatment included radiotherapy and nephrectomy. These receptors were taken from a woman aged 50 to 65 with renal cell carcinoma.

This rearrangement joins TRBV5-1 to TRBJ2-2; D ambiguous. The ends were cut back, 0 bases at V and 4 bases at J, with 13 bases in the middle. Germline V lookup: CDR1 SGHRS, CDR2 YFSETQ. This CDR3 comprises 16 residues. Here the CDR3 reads CASSLGFGRTTGELFF. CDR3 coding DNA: TGCGCCAGCAGCTTGGGATTTGGAAGGACCACCGGGGAGCTGTTTTTT.

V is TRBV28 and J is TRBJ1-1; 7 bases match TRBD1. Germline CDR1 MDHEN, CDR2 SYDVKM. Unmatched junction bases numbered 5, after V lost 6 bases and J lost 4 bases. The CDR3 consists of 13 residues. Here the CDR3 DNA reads TGTGCCAGCAGCACAGGGGTGGGCACTGAAGCTTTCTTT. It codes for CASSTGVGTEAFF.

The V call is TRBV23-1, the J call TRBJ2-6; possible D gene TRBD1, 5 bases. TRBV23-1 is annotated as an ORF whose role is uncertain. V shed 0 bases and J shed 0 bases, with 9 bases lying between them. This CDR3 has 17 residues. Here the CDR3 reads CASSQSDRLSGANVLTF. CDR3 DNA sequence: TGCGCCAGCAGTCAATCAGACAGACTCTCTGGGGCCAACGTCCTGACTTTC.

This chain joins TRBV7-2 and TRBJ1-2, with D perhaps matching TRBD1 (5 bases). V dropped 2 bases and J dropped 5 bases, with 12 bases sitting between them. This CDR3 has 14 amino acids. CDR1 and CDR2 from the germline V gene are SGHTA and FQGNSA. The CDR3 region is CASSLTGGDYGYTF. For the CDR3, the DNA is TGTGCCAGCAGCTTAACCGGGGGGGATTATGGCTACACCTTC.

For the CDR3, the DNA is TGTGCTAGTGGTCCGGACAATGGAAACACCATATATTTT. It encodes CASGPDNGNTIYF. The V and J genes are TRBV12-5 and TRBJ1-3; D might be TRBD1 (5 bases). The CDR3 spans 13 residues. The V gene lost 5 bases and the J gene lost 3 bases, with 8 bases spanning the gap. Germline V lookup: CDR1 LGHNT, CDR2 FRNRAP. Looking up the rest from reference TRBV12-5 and TRBJ1-3 gives the full variable domain: DARVTQTPRHKVTEMGQEVTMRCQPILGHNTVFWYRQTMMQGLELLAYFRNRAPLDDSGMPKDRFSAEMPDATLATLKIQPSEPRDSAVYFCASGPDNGNTIYFGEGSWLTVV.

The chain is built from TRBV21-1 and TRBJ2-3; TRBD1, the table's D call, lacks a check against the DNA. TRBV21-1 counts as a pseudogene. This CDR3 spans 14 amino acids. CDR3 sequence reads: CASSLGIQGRGQYF. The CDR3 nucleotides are TGTGCCAGCAGCCTCGGAATACAGGGACGAGGGCAGTATTTT.

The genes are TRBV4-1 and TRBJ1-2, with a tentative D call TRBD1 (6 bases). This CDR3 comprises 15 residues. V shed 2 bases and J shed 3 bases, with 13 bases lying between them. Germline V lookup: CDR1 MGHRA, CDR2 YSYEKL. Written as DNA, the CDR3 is TGCGCCAGCAGCCAATCCTTTGGGGGCTACTATGGCTACACCTTC. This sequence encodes CASSQSFGGYYGYTF.

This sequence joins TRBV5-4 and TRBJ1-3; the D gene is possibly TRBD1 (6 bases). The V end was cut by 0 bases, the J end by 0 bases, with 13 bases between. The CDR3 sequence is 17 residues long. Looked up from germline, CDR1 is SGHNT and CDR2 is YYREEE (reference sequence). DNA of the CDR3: TGTGCCAGCAGCTTGGGGGGGGCAGGAACCTCTGGAAACACCATATATTTT. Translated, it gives CASSLGGAGTSGNTIYF. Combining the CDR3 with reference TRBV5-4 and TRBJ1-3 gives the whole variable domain ETGVTQSPTHLIKTRGQQVTLRCSSQSGHNTVSWYQQALGQGPQFIFQYYREEENGRGNFPPRFSGLQFPNYSSELNVNALELDDSALYLCASSLGGAGTSGNTIYFGEGSWLTVV.

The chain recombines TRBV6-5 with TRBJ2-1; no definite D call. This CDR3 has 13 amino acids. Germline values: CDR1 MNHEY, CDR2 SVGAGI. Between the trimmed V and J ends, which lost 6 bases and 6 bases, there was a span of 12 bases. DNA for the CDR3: TGTGCCAGCAGCGGAGTTTCTATCAATGAGCAGTTCTTC. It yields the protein CASSGVSINEQFF.

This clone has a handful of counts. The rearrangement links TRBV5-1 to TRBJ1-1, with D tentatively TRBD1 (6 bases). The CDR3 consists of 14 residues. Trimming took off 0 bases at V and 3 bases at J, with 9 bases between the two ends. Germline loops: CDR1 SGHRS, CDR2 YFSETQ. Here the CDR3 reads CASSLEGGDTEAFF. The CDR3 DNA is TGCGCCAGCAGCTTGGAAGGGGGGGACACTGAAGCTTTCTTT.

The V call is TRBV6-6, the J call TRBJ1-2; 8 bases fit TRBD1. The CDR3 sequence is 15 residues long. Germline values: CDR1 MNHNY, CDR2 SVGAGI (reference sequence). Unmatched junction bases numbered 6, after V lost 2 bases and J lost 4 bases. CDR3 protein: CASSYSGTGGYGYTF. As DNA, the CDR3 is TGTGCCAGCAGTTACAGTGGGACAGGAGGCTATGGCTACACCTTC.

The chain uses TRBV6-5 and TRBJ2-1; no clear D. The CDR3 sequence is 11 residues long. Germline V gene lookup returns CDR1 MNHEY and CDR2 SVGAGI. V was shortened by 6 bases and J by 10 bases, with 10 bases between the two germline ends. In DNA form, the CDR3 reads TGTGCCAGCAGGAGAGTCGACGAGCAGTTCTTC. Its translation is CASRRVDEQFF.

CDR3 nucleotides: TGTGCCAGCAGCTTCGAAGGGGACAGGGAACAGACCCAGTACTTC. Its protein is CASSFEGDREQTQYF. The chain combines TRBV11-2 with TRBJ2-5; 9 positions match TRBD1. Germline V gives CDR1 SGHAT, CDR2 FQNNGV. CDR3 size: 15 residues. The ends lost 3 bases at V and 6 bases at J; junction bases unmatched: 8.

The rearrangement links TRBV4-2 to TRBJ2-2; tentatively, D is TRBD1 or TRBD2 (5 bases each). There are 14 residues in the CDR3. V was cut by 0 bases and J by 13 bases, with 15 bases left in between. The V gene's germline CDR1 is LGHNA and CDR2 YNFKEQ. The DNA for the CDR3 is TGTGCCAGCAGCCAAGAAGCGGACACGGCCTCGCTGTTTTTT. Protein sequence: CASSQEADTASLFF.

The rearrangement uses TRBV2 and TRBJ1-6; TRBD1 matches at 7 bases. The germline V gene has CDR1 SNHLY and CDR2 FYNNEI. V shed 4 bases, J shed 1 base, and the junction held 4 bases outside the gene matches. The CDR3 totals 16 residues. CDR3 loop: CASSVGRGSYNSPLHF. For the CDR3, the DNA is TGTGCCAGCAGTGTCGGCAGGGGGTCCTATAATTCACCCCTCCACTTT.

The CDR3 is CASSQSWTGEATNEKLFF. The CDR3 DNA follows: TGCGCCAGCAGCCAATCTTGGACAGGGGAAGCAACTAATGAAAAACTGTTTTTT. This chain links TRBV5-1 with TRBJ1-4; TRBD1 matches at 9 bases. J gave up 0 bases and V 4 bases, and 10 bases lay outside the gene matches. This CDR3 spans 18 amino acids. Germline CDR1 reads SGHRS; CDR2 reads YFSETQ.

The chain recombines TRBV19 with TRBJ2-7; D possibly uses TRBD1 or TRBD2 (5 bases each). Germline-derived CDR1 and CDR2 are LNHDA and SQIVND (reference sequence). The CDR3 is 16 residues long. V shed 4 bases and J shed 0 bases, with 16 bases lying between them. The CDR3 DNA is TGTGCCAGTAGTAGAAGCGGACAAATTTCCTCCTACGAGCAGTACTTC. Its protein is CASSRSGQISSYEQYF.

The CDR3 DNA reads as TGCGCCAGCAGCTTGAGCGGGGACTCGGGAAACACCATATATTTT. Translating gives CASSLSGDSGNTIYF. This sequence joins TRBV5-1 and TRBJ1-3; D possibly corresponds to TRBD1 (5 bases). Trimming shortened V by 1 base and J by 4 bases, and 12 bases separated the two germline ends. CDR1 and CDR2 from the germline V gene are SGHRS and YFSETQ. This CDR3 has 15 residues. Supplemented by reference TRBV5-1 and TRBJ1-3, the full variable domain reads KAGVTQTPRYLIKTRGQQVTLSCSPISGHRSVSWYQQTPGQGLQFLFEYFSETQRNKGNFPGRFSGRQFSNSRSEMNVSTLELGDSALYLCASSLSGDSGNTIYFGEGSWLTVV.

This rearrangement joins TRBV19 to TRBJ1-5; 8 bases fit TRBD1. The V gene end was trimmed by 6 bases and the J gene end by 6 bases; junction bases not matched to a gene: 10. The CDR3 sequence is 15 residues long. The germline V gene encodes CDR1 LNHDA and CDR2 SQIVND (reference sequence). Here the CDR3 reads CASSYRRDRSQPQHF. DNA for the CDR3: TGTGCCAGTAGCTACCGGAGGGACAGGAGTCAGCCCCAGCATTTT.

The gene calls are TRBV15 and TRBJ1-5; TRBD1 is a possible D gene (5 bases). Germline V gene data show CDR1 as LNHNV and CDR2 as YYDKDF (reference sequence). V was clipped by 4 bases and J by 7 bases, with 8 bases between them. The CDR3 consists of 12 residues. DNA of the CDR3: TGTGCCACCAGCACCGGGGGACAGCCCCAGCATTTT. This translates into CATSTGGQPQHF.

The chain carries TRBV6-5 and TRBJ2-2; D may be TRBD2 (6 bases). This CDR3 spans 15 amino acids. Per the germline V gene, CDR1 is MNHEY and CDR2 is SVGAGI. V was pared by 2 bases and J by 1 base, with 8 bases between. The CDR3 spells CASSYGTENTGELFF. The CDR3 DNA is TGTGCCAGCAGTTACGGGACTGAGAACACCGGGGAGCTGTTTTTT.

This chain's CDR3 is CASSRRQGGGEQYF. CDR3 bases: TGTGCCAGCAGTCGCCGACAGGGCGGTGGCGAGCAGTACTTC. The rearrangement joins TRBV7-2 to TRBJ2-7; 7 bases are shared with TRBD1. This CDR3 is 14 amino acids long. The germline CDR1 and CDR2 sequences are SGHTA and FQGNSA. The V segment lost 6 bases and the J segment 6 bases; nucleotides outside the gene matches: 11.

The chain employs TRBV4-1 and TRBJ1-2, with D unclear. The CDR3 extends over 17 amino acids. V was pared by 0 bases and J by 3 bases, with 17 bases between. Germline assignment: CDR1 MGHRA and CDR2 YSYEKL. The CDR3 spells CASSQEWEKGKHYGYTF. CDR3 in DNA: TGCGCCAGCAGCCAAGAATGGGAGAAAGGGAAGCACTATGGCTACACCTTC.

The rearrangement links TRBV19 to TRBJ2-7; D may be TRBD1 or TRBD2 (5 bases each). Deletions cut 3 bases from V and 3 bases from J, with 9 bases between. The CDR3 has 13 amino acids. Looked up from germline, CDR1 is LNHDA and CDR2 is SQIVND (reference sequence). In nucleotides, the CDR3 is TGTGCCAGTAGTATGGGGACCGACTACGAGCAGTACTTC. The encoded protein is CASSMGTDYEQYF.

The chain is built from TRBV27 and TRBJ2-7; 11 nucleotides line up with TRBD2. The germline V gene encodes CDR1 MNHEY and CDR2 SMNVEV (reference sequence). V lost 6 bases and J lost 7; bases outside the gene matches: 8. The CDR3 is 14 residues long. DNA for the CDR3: TGTGCCAGCAGCCTACTAGCGGGAGAGGGTGAGCAGTACTTC. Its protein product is CASSLLAGEGEQYF.

The CDR3: CASSDRRQSQPQHF. As DNA, the CDR3 is TGTGCCAGCAGCGATCGACGACAGAGTCAGCCCCAGCATTTT. The V call is TRBV2, the J call TRBJ1-5, with D maybe TRBD1 (5 bases). Germline values: CDR1 SNHLY, CDR2 FYNNEI. This CDR3 comprises 14 residues. Trimming stripped 6 bases from V and 6 bases from J, with 15 bases between.

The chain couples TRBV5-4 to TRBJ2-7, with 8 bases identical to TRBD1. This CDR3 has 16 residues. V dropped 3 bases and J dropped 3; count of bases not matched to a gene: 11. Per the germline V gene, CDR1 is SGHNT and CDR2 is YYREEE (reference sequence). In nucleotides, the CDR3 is TGTGCCAGCAGCTCCGTGATCCGGACAGGGATCTACGAGCAGTACTTC. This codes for CASSSVIRTGIYEQYF.

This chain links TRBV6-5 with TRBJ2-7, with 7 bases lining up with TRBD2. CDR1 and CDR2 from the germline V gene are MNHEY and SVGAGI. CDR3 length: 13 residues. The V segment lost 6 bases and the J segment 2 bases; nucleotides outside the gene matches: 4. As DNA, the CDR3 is TGTGCCAGCAGCCCCCGGGAGGCCTACGAGCAGTACTTC. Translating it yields CASSPREAYEQYF.

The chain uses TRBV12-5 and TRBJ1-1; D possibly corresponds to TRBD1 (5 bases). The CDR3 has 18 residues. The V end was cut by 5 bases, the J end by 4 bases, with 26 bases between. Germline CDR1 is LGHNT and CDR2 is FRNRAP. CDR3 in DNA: TGTGCTAGTGGTCCAAGACCGGGACCCCCGGGCGATAGCACTGAAGCTTTCTTT. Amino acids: CASGPRPGPPGDSTEAFF.

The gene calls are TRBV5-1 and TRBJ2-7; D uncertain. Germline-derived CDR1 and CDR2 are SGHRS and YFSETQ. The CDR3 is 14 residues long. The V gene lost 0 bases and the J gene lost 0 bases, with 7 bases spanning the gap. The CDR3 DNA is TGCGCCAGCAGCTTGGAGGGCAACTCCTACGAGCAGTACTTC. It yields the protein CASSLEGNSYEQYF.